Following are 16 T cell receptor beta chains from one sample sequenced in a study of T cell repertoires in cytomegalovirus infection. TCRdb recomputed calls from the reads with MiXCR, one row per CDR3 protein. The sample shows roughly 150,000 distinct CDR3 sequences, 15% to 20% of them seen only once. Sequencing used CD8+ T cells from PBMCs. Receptors were obtained from a human donor in good health (CMV status not recorded). Some clones in this sample may be carry-over from other donors' samples.

As concerns this clonotype: Mismatch with germline at one junction end may stem from a read error. This rearrangement joins TRBV2 to TRBJ2-7; D gene unclear. This CDR3 contains 12 residues. Per the germline V gene, CDR1 is SNHLY and CDR2 is FYNNEI. The CDR3 DNA reads as TGTGCCAGCAGCGAAGTCTCCTACGAGCAGTACTTC. This codes for CASSEVSYEQYF.

This clonotype showed up just a few times. The V gene is TRBV14, the J gene TRBJ2-5; D gene ambiguous. Germline lookup yields CDR1 SGHDN and CDR2 FVKESK. This CDR3 spans 12 amino acids. V lost 4 bases to trimming and J lost 7 bases, with 10 bases between them. The CDR3 DNA follows: TGTGCCAGCAGCCTCACGACCAGGACCCAGTACTTC. Translation gives CASSLTTRTQYF.

This clonotype has more than one count but fewer than ten. This chain joins TRBV5-6 and TRBJ2-4; no clear D. The CDR3 contains 13 residues. Germline assignment: CDR1 SGHDT and CDR2 YYEEEE. Trimming removed 3 bases from V and 1 base from J, with 5 bases in between. DNA of the CDR3: TGTGCCAGCAGCTCCGGGGCCAAAAACATTCAGTACTTC. Amino acid sequence: CASSSGAKNIQYF.

In its sample, this clonotype was seen a few times. The rearrangement joins TRBV28 to TRBJ1-5; D uncertain. The germline V gene has CDR1 MDHEN and CDR2 SYDVKM. The CDR3 extends over 15 amino acids. The V gene lost 3 bases and the J gene lost 1 base, with 10 bases spanning the gap. The CDR3 nucleotides are TGTGCCAGCAGTTTCTTGGGTATGAGCAATCAGCCCCAGCATTTT. It codes for CASSFLGMSNQPQHF.

In this sample, this clonotype turned up a few times. Since a much larger clone is just one base distant, this may be a read error. The chain has TRBV20-1 and TRBJ1-3; D gene ambiguous. Germline V gene lookup returns CDR1 DFQATT and CDR2 SNEGSKA (reference sequence). This CDR3 region has 13 residues. In DNA form, the CDR3 reads TGCAGTGCACGGGGTGGGGTTGGAAACACCGTATATTTT. Amino acids: CSARGGVGNTVYF.

This clonotype was counted many times. The chain combines TRBV5-6 with TRBJ2-7, with D perhaps matching TRBD1 (6 bases). CDR1 and CDR2 (germline): SGHDT, YYEEEE. The CDR3 spans 14 residues. Deletions cut 5 bases from V and 0 bases from J, with 12 bases between. This chain's CDR3 is CASRSRQVSYEQYF. In nucleotides, the CDR3 is TGTGCCAGCAGATCCCGACAGGTCTCCTACGAGCAGTACTTC. The entire variable domain, with the rest obtained from reference TRBV5-6 and TRBJ2-7, is as follows: DAGVTQSPTHLIKTRGQQVTLRCSPKSGHDTVSWYQQALGQGPQFIFQYYEEEERQRGNFPDRFSGHQFPNYSSELNVNALLLGDSALYLCASRSRQVSYEQYFGPGTRLTVT.

The rearrangement joins TRBV6-5 to TRBJ1-6; 7 nucleotides match TRBD1. After removal of 5 bases from V and 10 bases from J, the junction contained 11 bases not matched to a gene. The germline CDR1 and CDR2 sequences are MNHEY and SVGAGI. CDR3 length equals 15 residues. The CDR3 nucleotides are TGTGCCAGCAGTCCAAACACAGGGGTCGAATCACCCCTCCACTTT. Protein sequence: CASSPNTGVESPLHF.

The chain employs TRBV7-6 and TRBJ2-5; D gene unclear. This CDR3 has 16 residues. Looked up from germline, CDR1 is SGHVS and CDR2 is FNYEAQ. Trimming shortened V by 1 base and J by 4 bases, and 16 bases separated the two germline ends. The DNA of the CDR3 is TGTGCCAGCAGCTTAGAGGCGGACGGTTGGGCAGAGACCCAGTACTTC. Translated, it gives CASSLEADGWAETQYF. Looking up the rest from reference TRBV7-6 and TRBJ2-5 gives the full variable domain: GAGVSQSPRYKVTKRGQDVALRCDPISGHVSLYWYRQALGQGPEFLTYFNYEAQQDKSGLPNDRFSAERPEGSISTLTIQRTEQRDSAMYRCASSLEADGWAETQYFGPGTRLLVL.

This clonotype was seen a handful of times. The chain has TRBV7-2 and TRBJ2-1, with TRBD2 identical over 7 bases. V lost 0 bases to trimming and J lost 7 bases; unmatched junction nucleotides: 6. This CDR3 comprises 15 residues. Germline V gene sequence: CDR1 SGHTA, CDR2 FQGNSA. In DNA, the CDR3 is TGTGCCAGCAGCTTAGCGCCGGCTAGCGGAAATGAGCAGTTCTTC. It encodes CASSLAPASGNEQFF. The variable domain in full, completed from reference TRBV7-2 and TRBJ2-1, reads GAGVSQSPSNKVTEKGKDVELRCDPISGHTALYWYRQSLGQGLEFLIYFQGNSAPDKSGLPSDRFSAERTGGSVSTLTIQRTQQEDSAVYLCASSLAPASGNEQFFGPGTRLTVL.

The V call is TRBV7-8, the J call TRBJ2-2; a possible D gene is TRBD2 (5 bases). Trimming removed 1 base from V and 0 bases from J, with 15 bases in between. This CDR3 has 18 amino acids. The germline CDR1 and CDR2 sequences are SGHVS and FQNEAQ. The CDR3 region is CASSLGVASGPNTGELFF. For the CDR3, the DNA is TGTGCCAGCAGCTTAGGAGTTGCCAGCGGACCGAACACCGGGGAGCTGTTTTTT.

The V call is TRBV27, the J call TRBJ2-7, with D tentatively TRBD1 (5 bases). Looked up from germline, CDR1 is MNHEY and CDR2 is SMNVEV (reference sequence). Trimming removed 3 bases from V and 2 bases from J, with 11 bases in between. The CDR3 totals 14 residues. The CDR3 reads CASSFSRAAYEQYF. CDR3 coding DNA: TGTGCCAGCAGTTTCTCCAGGGCCGCCTACGAGCAGTACTTC.

This clonotype was detected a few times. J is TRBJ2-3 and V is TRBV7-6, with 7 bases identical to TRBD1. After removal of 0 bases from V and 6 bases from J, the junction contained 3 bases not matched to a gene. The germline V gene has CDR1 SGHVS and CDR2 FNYEAQ. The length of the CDR3 is 14 residues. The CDR3, as DNA: TGTGCCAGCAGCTTAGCTGACAGGGTGGATACGCAGTATTTT. It is translated as CASSLADRVDTQYF.

This chain links TRBV15 with TRBJ2-7; 10 bases align to TRBD1. J was trimmed by 3 bases and V by 5 bases; bases with no gene match: 7. CDR1 LNHNV and CDR2 YYDKDF come from the germline V gene (reference sequence). There are 15 residues in the CDR3. CDR3 nucleotide sequence: TGTGCCACCAGCTCACGGGACAGGGGATACTACGAGCAGTACTTC. It encodes CATSSRDRGYYEQYF.

This clonotype appeared a few times. This chain joins TRBV7-2 and TRBJ1-1; D unclear. Germline V gene sequence: CDR1 SGHTA, CDR2 FQGNSA. V dropped 1 base and J dropped 0 bases, with 15 bases sitting between them. The CDR3 has 17 amino acids. CDR3 protein: CASSLDLARFMNTEAFF. The CDR3 DNA follows: TGTGCCAGCAGCTTAGATTTAGCCAGATTTATGAACACTGAAGCTTTCTTT.

This clonotype was seen many times. The chain combines TRBV11-2 with TRBJ2-7; the D call may be TRBD1 or TRBD2 (6 bases each). V lost 3 bases to trimming and J lost 4 bases, with 13 bases between them. The CDR3 has 14 amino acids. Germline lookup yields CDR1 SGHAT and CDR2 FQNNGV. CDR3 DNA: TGTGCCAGCAGCTTGCGAGGGGGGCGGTACGAGCAGTACTTC. Encoded protein: CASSLRGGRYEQYF.

The V and J genes are TRBV5-4 and TRBJ1-5; D might be TRBD1 (6 bases). The germline V gene encodes CDR1 SGHNT and CDR2 YYREEE (reference sequence). The V and J ends lost 2 bases and 12 bases respectively, with 12 bases between them. This CDR3 has 12 amino acids. CDR3 DNA sequence: TGTGCCAGCAGCTTAGGCCAGGGGTACCAGCATTTT. Its protein product is CASSLGQGYQHF.